The TCR beta chain described here comes from a study of blood T cell repertoires in COVID-19. The germline gives CDR1 GTSNPN, CDR2 SVGIG (reference sequence). This CDR3 region has 13 residues. The V end was cut by 3 bases, the J end by 5 bases, with 11 bases between. Libraries were prepared by immunoSEQ multiplex PCR; TCRdb keeps only in-frame clonotypes and omits some of them. The profile shows some 190,000 clones, about 91% of them singletons. The sample was peripheral blood. J is TRBJ2-1 and V is TRBV30; perhaps TRBD2 as D (5 bases). This receptor was obtained from a man aged 18 to 35 with active or convalescent COVID-19. The CDR3 loop reads CAWSPGNNNEQFF. As DNA, the CDR3 is TGTGCCTGGAGCCCCGGGAATAACAATGAGCAGTTCTTC. The full variable domain, completed using reference TRBV30 and TRBJ2-1, is SQTIHQWPATLVQPVGSPLSLECTVEGTSNPNLYWYRQAAGRGLQLLFYSVGIGQISSEVPQNLSASRPQDRQFILSSKKLLLSDSGFYLCAWSPGNNNEQFFGPGTRLTVL.